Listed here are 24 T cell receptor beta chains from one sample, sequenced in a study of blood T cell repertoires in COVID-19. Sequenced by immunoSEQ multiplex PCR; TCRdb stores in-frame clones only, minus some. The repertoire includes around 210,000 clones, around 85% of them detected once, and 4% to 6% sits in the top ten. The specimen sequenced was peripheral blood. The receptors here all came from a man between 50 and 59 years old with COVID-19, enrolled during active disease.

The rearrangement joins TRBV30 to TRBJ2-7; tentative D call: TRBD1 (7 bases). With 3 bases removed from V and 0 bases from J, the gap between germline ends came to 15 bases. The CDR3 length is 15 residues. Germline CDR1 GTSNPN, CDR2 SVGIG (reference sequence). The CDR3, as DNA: TGTGCCTGGAGGGGACTCAGGGGGGCCTCCTACGAGCAGTACTTC. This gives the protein CAWRGLRGASYEQYF.

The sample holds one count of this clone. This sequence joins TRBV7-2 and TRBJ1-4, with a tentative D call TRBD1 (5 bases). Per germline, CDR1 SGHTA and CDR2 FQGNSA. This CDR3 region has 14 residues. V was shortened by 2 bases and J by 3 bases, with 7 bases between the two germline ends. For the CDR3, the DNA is TGTGCCAGCAGCTTATCGGGGGCTAATGAAAAACTGTTTTTT. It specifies CASSLSGANEKLFF.

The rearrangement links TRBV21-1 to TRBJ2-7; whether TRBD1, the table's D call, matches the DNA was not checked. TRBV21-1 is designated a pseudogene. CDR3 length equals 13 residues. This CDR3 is CASDRPGSYEQYF. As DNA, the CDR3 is TGTGCCAGCGACAGGCCGGGATCCTACGAGCAGTACTTC.

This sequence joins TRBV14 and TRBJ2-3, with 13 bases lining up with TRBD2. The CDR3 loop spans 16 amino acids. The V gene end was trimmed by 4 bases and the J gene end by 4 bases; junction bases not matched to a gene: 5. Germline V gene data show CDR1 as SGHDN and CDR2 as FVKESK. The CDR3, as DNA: TGTGCCAGCAGCCTTTGGACTAGCGGGGGCCCAGATACGCAGTATTTT. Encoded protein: CASSLWTSGGPDTQYF.

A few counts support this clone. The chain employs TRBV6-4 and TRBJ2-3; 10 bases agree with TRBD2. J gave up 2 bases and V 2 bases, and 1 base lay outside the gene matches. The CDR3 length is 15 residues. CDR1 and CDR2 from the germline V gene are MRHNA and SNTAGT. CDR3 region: CASSDSGGATDTQYF. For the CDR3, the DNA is TGTGCCAGCAGTGACAGCGGGGGGGCCACAGATACGCAGTATTTT.

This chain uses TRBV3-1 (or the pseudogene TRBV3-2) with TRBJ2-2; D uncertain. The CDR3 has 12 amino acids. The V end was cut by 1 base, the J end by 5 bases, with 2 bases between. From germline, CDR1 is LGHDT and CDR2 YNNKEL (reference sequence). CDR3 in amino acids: CASSQVTGELFF. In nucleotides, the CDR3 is TGTGCCAGCAGCCAAGTAACCGGGGAGCTGTTTTTT.

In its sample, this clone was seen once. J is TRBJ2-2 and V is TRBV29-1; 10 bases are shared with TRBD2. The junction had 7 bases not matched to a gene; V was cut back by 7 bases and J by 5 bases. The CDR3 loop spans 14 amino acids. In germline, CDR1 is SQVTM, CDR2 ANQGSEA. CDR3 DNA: TGCAGCGCTGGAGGGACTAGCGAAACCGGGGAGCTGTTTTTT. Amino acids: CSAGGTSETGELFF.

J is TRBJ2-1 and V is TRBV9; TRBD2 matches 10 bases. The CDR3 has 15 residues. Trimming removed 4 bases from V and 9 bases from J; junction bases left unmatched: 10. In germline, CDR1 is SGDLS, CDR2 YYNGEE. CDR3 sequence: CASSTSGGAAGEQFF. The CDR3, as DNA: TGTGCCAGCAGCACCAGCGGGGGGGCCGCCGGTGAGCAGTTCTTC.

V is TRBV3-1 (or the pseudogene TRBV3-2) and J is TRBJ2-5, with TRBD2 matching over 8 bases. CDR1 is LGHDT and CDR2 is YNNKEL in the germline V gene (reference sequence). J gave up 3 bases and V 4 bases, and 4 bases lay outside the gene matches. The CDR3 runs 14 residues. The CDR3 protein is CASSPGSGEETQYF. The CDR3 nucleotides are TGTGCCAGCAGCCCCGGTAGCGGGGAAGAGACCCAGTACTTC.

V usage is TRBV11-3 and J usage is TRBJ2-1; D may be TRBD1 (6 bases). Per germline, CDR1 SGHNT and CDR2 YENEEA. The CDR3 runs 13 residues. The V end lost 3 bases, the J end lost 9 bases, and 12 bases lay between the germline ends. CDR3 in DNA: TGTGCCAGCAGCTTCCATACAGGGAGTGAGCAGTTCTTC. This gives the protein CASSFHTGSEQFF. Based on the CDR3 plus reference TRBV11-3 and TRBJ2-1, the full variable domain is EAGVVQSPRYKIIEKKQPVAFWCNPISGHNTLYWYLQNLGQGPELLIRYENEEAVDDSQLPKDRFSAERLKGVDSTLKIQPAELGDSAVYLCASSFHTGSEQFFGPGTRLTVL.

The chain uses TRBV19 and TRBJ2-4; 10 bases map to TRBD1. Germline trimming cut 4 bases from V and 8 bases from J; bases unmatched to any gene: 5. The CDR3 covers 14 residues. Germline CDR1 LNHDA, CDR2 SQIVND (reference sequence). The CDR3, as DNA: TGTGCCAGTAGTAGTCCCGGGACAGGGGACATTCAGTACTTC. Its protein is CASSSPGTGDIQYF.

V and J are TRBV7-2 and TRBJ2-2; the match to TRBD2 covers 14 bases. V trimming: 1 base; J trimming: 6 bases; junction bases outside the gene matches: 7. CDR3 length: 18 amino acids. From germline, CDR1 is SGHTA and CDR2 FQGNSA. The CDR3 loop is CASSLVAGTSGGPGELFF. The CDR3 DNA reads TGTGCCAGCAGCTTAGTCGCCGGGACTAGCGGGGGCCCCGGGGAGCTGTTTTTT.

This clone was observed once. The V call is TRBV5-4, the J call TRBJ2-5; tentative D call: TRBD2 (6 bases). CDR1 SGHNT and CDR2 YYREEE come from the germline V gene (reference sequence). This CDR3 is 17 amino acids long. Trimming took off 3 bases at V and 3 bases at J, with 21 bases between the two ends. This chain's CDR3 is CASSSERSGLLKETQYF. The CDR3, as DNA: TGTGCCAGCAGCTCAGAGCGATCGGGACTCCTTAAAGAGACCCAGTACTTC.

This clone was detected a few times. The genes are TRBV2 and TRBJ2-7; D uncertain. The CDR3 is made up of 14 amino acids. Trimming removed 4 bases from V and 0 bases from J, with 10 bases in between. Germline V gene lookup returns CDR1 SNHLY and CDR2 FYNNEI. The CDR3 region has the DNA TGTGCCAGCAGTGTAGAGGCCAGCTCCTACGAGCAGTACTTC. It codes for CASSVEASSYEQYF.

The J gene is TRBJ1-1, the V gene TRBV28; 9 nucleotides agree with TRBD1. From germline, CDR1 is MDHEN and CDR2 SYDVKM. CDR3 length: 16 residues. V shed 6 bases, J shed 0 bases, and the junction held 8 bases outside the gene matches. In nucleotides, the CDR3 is TGTGCCAGCAGGGATACCGGGACAGGGATGAACACTGAAGCTTTCTTT. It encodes CASRDTGTGMNTEAFF.

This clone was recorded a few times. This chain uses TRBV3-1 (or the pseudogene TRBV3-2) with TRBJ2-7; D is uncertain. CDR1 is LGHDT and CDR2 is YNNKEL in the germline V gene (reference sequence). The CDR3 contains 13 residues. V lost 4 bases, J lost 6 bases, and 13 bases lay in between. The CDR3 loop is CASSRFGPLEQYF. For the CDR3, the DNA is TGTGCCAGCAGCCGGTTTGGCCCTCTCGAGCAGTACTTC.

Here the CDR3 DNA reads TGTGCCAGCAGCCCCCTCGCGGGAGTGAATTCACCCCTCCACTTT. It is translated as CASSPLAGVNSPLHF. V and J are TRBV9 and TRBJ1-6; D unresolved. The germline V and J ends were trimmed by 4 bases and 7 bases, with 15 bases remaining between them. Germline V lookup: CDR1 SGDLS, CDR2 YYNGEE. The length of the CDR3 is 15 residues. Looking up the rest from reference TRBV9 and TRBJ1-6 gives the full variable domain: DSGVTQTPKHLITATGQRVTLRCSPRSGDLSVYWYQQSLDQGLQFLIQYYNGEERAKGNILERFSAQQFPDLHSELNLSSLELGDSALYFCASSPLAGVNSPLHFGNGTRLTVT.

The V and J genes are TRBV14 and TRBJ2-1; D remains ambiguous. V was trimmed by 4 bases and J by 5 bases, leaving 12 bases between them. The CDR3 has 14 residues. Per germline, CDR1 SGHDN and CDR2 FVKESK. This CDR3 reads CASSPVGSHNEQFF. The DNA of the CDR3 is TGTGCCAGCAGCCCGGTCGGGTCCCACAATGAGCAGTTCTTC.

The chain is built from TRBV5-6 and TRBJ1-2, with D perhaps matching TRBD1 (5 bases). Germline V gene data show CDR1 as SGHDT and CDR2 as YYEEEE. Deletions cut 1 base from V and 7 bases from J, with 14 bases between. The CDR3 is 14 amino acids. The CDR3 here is CASSLPVEGAGYTF. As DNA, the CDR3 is TGTGCCAGCAGCTTGCCGGTTGAAGGGGCTGGCTACACCTTC.

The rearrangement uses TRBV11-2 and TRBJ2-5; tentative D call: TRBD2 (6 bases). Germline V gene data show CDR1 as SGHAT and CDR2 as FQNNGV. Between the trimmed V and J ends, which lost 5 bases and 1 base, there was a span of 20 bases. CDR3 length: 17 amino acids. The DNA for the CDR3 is TGTGCCAGCAGCATCGGAACTAGCTCGCAAACCCAAGAGACCCAGTACTTC. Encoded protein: CASSIGTSSQTQETQYF. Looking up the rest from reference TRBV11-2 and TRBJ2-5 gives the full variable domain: EAGVAQSPRYKIIEKRQSVAFWCNPISGHATLYWYQQILGQGPKLLIQFQNNGVVDDSQLPKDRFSAERLKGVDSTLKIQPAKLEDSAVYLCASSIGTSSQTQETQYFGPGTRLLVL.

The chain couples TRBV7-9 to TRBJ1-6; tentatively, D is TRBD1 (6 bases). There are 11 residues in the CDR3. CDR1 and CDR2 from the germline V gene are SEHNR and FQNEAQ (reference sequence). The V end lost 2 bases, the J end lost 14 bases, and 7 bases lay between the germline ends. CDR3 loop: CASSLQGTLHF. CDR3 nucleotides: TGTGCCAGCAGCTTACAGGGGACCCTCCACTTT.

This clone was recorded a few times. CDR3 in DNA: TGTGCCAGCTCGTACAGGGCTGACTATGGCTACACCTTC. Its protein product is CASSYRADYGYTF. V gene TRBV18 combines with J gene TRBJ1-2; maybe TRBD1 (6 bases). The germline V gene has CDR1 KGHSH and CDR2 LQKENI. Trimming pared 6 bases from V and 3 bases from J, leaving 11 bases between. The length of the CDR3 is 13 residues.

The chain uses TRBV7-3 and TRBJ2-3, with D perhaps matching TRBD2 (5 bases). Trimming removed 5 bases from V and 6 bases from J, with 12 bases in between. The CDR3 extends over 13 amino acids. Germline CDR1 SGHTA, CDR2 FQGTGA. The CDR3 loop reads CASSPLPGDTQYF. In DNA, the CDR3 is TGTGCCAGCAGCCCTCTTCCGGGGGATACGCAGTATTTT.

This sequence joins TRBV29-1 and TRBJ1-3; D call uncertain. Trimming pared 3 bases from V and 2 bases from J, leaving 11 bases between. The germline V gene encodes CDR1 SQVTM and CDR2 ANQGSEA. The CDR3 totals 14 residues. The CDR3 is CSVEGLGPGNTIYF. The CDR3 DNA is TGCAGCGTTGAGGGCCTTGGGCCTGGAAACACCATATATTTT. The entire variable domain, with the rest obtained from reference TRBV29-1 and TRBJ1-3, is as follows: SAVISQKPSRDICQRGTSLTIQCQVDSQVTMMFWYRQQPGQSLTLIATANQGSEATYESGFVIDKFPISRPNLTFSTLTVSNMSPEDSSIYLCSVEGLGPGNTIYFGEGSWLTVV.